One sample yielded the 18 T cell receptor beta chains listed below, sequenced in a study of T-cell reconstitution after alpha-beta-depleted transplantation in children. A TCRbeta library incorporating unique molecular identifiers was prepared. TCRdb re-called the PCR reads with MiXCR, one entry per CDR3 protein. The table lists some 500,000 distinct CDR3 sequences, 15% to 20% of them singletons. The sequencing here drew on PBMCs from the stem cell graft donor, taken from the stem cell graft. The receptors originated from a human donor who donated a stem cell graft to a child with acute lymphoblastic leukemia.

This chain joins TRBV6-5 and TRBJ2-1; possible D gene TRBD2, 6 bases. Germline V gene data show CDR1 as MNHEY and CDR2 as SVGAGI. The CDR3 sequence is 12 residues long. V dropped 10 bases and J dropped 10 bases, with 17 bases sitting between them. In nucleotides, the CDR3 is TGTGCCACGTCGCGGGGATATAGCGAGCAGTTCTTC. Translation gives CATSRGYSEQFF.

The CDR3, as DNA: TGCGCCAGCAGCTTAGAGTTGACCAGACAGGGACCGTACAAGACCCAGTACTTC. It is translated as CASSLELTRQGPYKTQYF. The J gene is TRBJ2-5, the V gene TRBV4-1; 7 bases are shared with TRBD1. CDR1 is MGHRA, CDR2 YSYEKL, per germline. This CDR3 comprises 18 residues. V shed 5 bases and J 6 bases; nucleotides not matched to a gene: 21.

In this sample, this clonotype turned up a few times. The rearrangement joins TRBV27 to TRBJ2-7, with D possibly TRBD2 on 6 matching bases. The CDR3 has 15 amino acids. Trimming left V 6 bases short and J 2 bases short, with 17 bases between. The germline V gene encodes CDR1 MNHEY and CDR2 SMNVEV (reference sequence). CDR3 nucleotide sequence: TGTGCCAGCAGACTTACCGGGACTCCCGCCTACGAGCAGTACTTC. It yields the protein CASRLTGTPAYEQYF.

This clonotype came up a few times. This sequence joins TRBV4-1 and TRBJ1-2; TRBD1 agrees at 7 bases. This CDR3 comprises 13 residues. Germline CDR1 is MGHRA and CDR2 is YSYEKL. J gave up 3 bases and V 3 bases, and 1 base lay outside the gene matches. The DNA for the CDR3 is TGCGCCAGCAGCCATACAGGGGACTATGGCTACACCTTC. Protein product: CASSHTGDYGYTF.

DNA of the CDR3: TGTGCCAGCAGTCGTAGGACAGGGATTAACCAAGAGACCCAGTACTTC. Its protein product is CASSRRTGINQETQYF. J is TRBJ2-5 and V is TRBV12-3 or TRBV12-4; the match to TRBD1 covers 8 bases. The CDR3 has 16 amino acids. V shed 5 bases and J 0 bases; nucleotides not matched to a gene: 8.

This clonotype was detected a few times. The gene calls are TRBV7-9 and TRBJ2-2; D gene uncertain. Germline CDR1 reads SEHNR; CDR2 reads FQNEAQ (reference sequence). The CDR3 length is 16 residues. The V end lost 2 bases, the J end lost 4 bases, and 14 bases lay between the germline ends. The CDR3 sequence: CASSLSVRPVTGELFF. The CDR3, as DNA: TGTGCCAGCAGCTTATCAGTGCGGCCGGTCACCGGGGAGCTGTTTTTT.

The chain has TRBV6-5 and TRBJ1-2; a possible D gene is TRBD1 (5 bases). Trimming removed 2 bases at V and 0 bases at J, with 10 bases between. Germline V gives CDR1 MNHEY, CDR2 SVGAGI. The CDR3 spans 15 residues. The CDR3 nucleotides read TGTGCCAGCAGTTACCTACAGGCCCCTAACTATGGCTACACCTTC. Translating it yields CASSYLQAPNYGYTF.

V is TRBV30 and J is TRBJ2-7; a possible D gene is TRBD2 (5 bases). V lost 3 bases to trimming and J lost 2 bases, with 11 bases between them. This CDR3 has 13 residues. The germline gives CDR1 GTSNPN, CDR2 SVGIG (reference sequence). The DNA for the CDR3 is TGTGCCTGGAGCGTCGGACTTCCCTACGAGCAGTACTTC. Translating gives CAWSVGLPYEQYF.

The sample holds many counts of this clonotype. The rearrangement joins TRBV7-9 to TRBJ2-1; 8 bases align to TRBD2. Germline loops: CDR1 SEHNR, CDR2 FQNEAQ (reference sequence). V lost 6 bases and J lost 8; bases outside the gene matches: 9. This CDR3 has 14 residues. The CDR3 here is CASRPVAGRDEQFF. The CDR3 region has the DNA TGTGCCAGCAGACCGGTAGCGGGAAGGGATGAGCAGTTCTTC.

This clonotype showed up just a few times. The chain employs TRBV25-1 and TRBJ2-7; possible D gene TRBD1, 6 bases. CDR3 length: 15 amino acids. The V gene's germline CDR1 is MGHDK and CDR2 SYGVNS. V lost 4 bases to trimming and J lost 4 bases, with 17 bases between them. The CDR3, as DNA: TGTGCCAGCAGTGGTTTCAGGGGAAGGTGGTACGAGCAGTACTTC. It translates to CASSGFRGRWYEQYF.

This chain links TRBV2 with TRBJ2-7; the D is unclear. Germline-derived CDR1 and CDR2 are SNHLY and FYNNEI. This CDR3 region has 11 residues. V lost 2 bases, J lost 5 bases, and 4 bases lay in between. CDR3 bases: TGTGCCAGCAGTGAACTCCACGAGCAGTACTTC. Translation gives CASSELHEQYF.

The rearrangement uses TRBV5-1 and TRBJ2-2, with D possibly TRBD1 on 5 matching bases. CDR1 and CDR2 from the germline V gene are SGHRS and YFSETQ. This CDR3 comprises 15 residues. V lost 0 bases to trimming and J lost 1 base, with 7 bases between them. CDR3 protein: CASSLGDRNTGELFF. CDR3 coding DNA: TGCGCCAGCAGCTTGGGAGACAGGAACACCGGGGAGCTGTTTTTT. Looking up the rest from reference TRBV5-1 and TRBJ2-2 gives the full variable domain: KAGVTQTPRYLIKTRGQQVTLSCSPISGHRSVSWYQQTPGQGLQFLFEYFSETQRNKGNFPGRFSGRQFSNSRSEMNVSTLELGDSALYLCASSLGDRNTGELFFGEGSRLTVL.

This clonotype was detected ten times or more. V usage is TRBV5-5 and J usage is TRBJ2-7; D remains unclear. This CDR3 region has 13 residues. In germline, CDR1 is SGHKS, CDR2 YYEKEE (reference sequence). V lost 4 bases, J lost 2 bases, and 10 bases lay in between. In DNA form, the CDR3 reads TGTGCCAGCAGCCACTTAGGAGCCTACGAGCAGTACTTC. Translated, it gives CASSHLGAYEQYF.

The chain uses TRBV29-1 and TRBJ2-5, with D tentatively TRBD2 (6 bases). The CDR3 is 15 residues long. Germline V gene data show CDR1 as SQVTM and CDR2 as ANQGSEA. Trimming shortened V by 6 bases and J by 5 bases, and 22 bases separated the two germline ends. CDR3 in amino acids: CSVRLDQVGRETQYF. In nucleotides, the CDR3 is TGCAGCGTACGACTAGACCAAGTGGGACGGGAGACCCAGTACTTC.

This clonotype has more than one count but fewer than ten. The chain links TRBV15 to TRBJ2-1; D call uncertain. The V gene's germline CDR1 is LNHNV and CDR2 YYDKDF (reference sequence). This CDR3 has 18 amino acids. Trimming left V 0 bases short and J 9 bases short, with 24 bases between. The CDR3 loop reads CATSRDPWQAIPLCEQFF. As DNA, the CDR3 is TGTGCCACCAGCAGAGACCCCTGGCAGGCGATTCCTCTTTGTGAGCAGTTCTTC.

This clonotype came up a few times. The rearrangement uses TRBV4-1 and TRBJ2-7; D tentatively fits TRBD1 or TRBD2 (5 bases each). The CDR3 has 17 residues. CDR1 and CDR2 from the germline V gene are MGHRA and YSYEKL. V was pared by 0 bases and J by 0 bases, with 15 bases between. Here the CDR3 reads CASSQDVSWDASYEQYF. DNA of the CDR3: TGCGCCAGCAGCCAAGATGTTTCATGGGACGCCTCCTACGAGCAGTACTTC.

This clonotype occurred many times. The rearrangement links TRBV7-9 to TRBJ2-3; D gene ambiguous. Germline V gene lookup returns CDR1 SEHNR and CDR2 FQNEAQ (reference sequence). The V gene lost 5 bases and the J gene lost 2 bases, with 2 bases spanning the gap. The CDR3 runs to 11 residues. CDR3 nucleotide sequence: TGTGCCAGCAGCACCACAGATACGCAGTATTTT. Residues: CASSTTDTQYF.

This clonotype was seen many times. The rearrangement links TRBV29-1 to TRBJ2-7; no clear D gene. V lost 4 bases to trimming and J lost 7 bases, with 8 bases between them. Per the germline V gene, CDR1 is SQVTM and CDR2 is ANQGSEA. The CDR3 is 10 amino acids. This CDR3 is CSVVSGEQYF. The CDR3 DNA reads TGCAGCGTTGTTAGTGGGGAGCAGTACTTC.